A single TCR beta chain is shown here with its context. Its antigen remains unidentified. No base-level quality is on record; no much larger clone is a single base apart. The healthy controls were 37 blood donors, and the buffy coats of these donors were supplied by the Finnish Red Cross blood service. All TCR-sequenced material derived from peripheral blood: patient blood samples and healthy donor buffy coats. Ficoll-Hypaque gradient centrifugation was used to isolate peripheral blood mononuclear cells. CD4+ cells were magnetically purified from the buffy coats of healthy controls. Genomic DNA was extracted using the Gentra Puregene Cell and Tissue kit, and a Qubit 2.0 fluorometer was used to quantify it. Reading the germline V gene gives CDR1 KGHSH and CDR2 LQKENI. Inclusive of the bounding cysteine and phenylalanine, the CDR3 is 13 residues long. Just CDR3 DNA is preserved here, 39 bases in frame from base 1. The junction shows trimming of 2 bases on V and 6 bases on J, plus 11 bases between the germline ends.

The immunoSEQ assay at survey resolution was used to sequence TCRbeta rearrangements from genomic DNA. The authors processed their data as follows. In the TCR sequencing data, the lowest productive clonotype frequency that could be detected was 2.59 x 10-5. Only productive TCRbeta rearrangements, meaning sequences that were complete and in-frame, were kept for the analyses. The clonality of each sample was calculated as Simpson clonality in the immunoSEQ Analyzer version 3.0. Clones were grouped by frequency into very rare, small, medium, large (1-20%) or hyperexpanded (>20%) categories. Generation probabilities were estimated with OLGA 1.2.3, V-gene circos plots were made with VDJtools, specificities were searched in VDJdb, and CDR3 motifs were identified with GLIPH. TCRdb obtained this table from immuneACCESS and retained in-frame rearrangements with V and J assigned. These tables miss some clones; where compared with another copy, unresolved V genes account for less than half of the shortfall, and the remainder is unexplained. From that table come the V and J calls and clone size; the DNA was used to work out D and trimming. The sample profile shows about 30,000 clones; 65% to 85% of them were found once. The ten most abundant clones make up 2.1% of the sample.

This entry is derived from a study of STAT5B mutations in CD4+ large granular lymphocyte leukemia (dated by TCRdb to between 2021 and 2023). About the study as a whole: Among healthy controls, the CDR3 'QG' motif was associated with a particular HLA allele. The study compared the TCRbeta repertoires of patients with CD4+ T-cell large granular lymphocyte leukemia against the TCRbeta repertoires of healthy blood donors. Flow cytometry performed on FACSCanto II or FACSVerse showed that the purified fractions had more than 95% purity among lymphocytes. Study-wide findings and limitations: The data were not HLA-matched, and the relatively small sample size could explain the higher clonality seen in CD4+ compared with CD8+ T-LGLL. Compared with healthy CD4+ repertoires, CD4-sorted patient repertoires appeared more clonal, and this difference remained even after the putative leukemic clones were removed. Enrichment of TRBV06-family usage was observed among the top patient clones (8/27) relative to healthy controls (2/35). Main leukemic clonotypes were private to each patient, although about 25% appeared at low frequency in other patients' non-leukemic repertoires.

This sequence was found in a human donor in good health. The sample comprised CD4+ T cells from blood buffy coats. The sequence is built from TRBV18 and TRBJ2-7; a tentative D call is TRBD1 (6 bases match). Here the CDR3 is given as CASSPGGLLEQYF. The bases are TGTGCCAGCTCACCAGGGGGCCTCCTCGAGCAGTACTTC.